The 14 T cell receptor beta chains below all came from one sample that was sequenced in a study of T cells expressing NK-cell markers. TCRdb reanalyzed the 5' RACE reads and collapses them to one entry per CDR3 protein, without DNA. Seen in this sample are 8,000 or so distinct CDR3 sequences; the ten most common clones hold about 10%. The sequencing input was blood T cells: a sorted CD56 or NKG2C T cell subset, CD4+ or CD8+ T cells, or bulk PBMC T cells (not recorded which). The receptors come from a man aged 18 to 29 in good health.

V and J are TRBV30 and TRBJ2-2. The CDR3 consists of 14 residues. Germline V gives CDR1 GTSNPN, CDR2 SVGIG (reference sequence). CDR3 loop: CAWIAMVTTGELFF.

The V and J genes are TRBV2 and TRBJ2-7; TCRdb indicates TRBD1, and absent DNA this call remains unverified. The CDR3 is 12 amino acids. Germline V gene lookup returns CDR1 SNHLY and CDR2 FYNNEI. The chain's CDR3 is CASEGHPYEQYF.

In terms of frequency, this clonotype is medium-sized. The chain links TRBV3-1 to TRBJ2-1; TCRdb calls TRBD2, which cannot be checked without DNA. The germline CDR1 and CDR2 sequences are LGHDT and YNNKEL (reference sequence). This CDR3 spans 19 amino acids. CDR3 sequence: CASSQDRLAGARSYNEQFF.

This clonotype is labeled medium-sized based on frequency. This sequence joins TRBV20-1 and TRBJ2-3; the TCRdb call, TRBD1, lacks DNA for checking. This CDR3 has 15 residues. CDR1 is DFQATT, CDR2 SNEGSKA, per germline (reference sequence). The CDR3: CSAIDRGSGADTQYF.

CDR3 amino acids: CASSRNRGLAGTNEQFF. This chain links TRBV11-2 with TRBJ2-1; TCRdb returns TRBD2, unconfirmable since there is no DNA. From germline, CDR1 is SGHAT and CDR2 FQNNGV. The CDR3 sequence is 17 residues long.

The CDR3: CSAYRIGGNQPQHF. The V call is TRBV20-1, the J call TRBJ1-5; TCRdb indicates TRBD1, and absent DNA this call remains unverified. The germline V gene encodes CDR1 DFQATT and CDR2 SNEGSKA (reference sequence). This CDR3 contains 14 residues.

The chain links TRBV5-1 to TRBJ1-1; the D call of TRBD1 rests on TCRdb alone, since no DNA is present to check it. Germline lookup yields CDR1 SGHRS and CDR2 YFSETQ. The CDR3 is made up of 13 amino acids. CDR3 in amino acids: CASSLRQLQEAFF. The full variable domain, with the rest looked up from reference TRBV5-1 and TRBJ1-1, is KAGVTQTPRYLIKTRGQQVTLSCSPISGHRSVSWYQQTPGQGLQFLFEYFSETQRNKGNFPGRFSGRQFSNSRSEMNVSTLELGDSALYLCASSLRQLQEAFFGQGTRLTVV.

This clonotype is deemed medium-sized by its frequency. This rearrangement joins TRBV15 to TRBJ2-6. Per germline, CDR1 LNHNV and CDR2 YYDKDF (reference sequence). The CDR3 spans 16 residues. This chain's CDR3 is CATSPRGNSGANVLTF.

This clonotype counts as medium-sized (0.01 to 0.1%) by frequency. The rearrangement links TRBV6-2 or TRBV6-3 to TRBJ2-7; TCRdb selects TRBD2, and the lack of DNA leaves this call unchecked. Germline loops: CDR1 MNHEY, CDR2 SVGEGT. This CDR3 region has 14 residues. The CDR3 sequence: CASSYDGRSHEQYF.

The chain uses TRBV12-3 or TRBV12-4 and TRBJ1-5; without DNA, the TCRdb call of TRBD1 cannot be checked. This CDR3 has 14 residues. CDR3 sequence reads: CASSFRDKVGPQHF.

The chain joins TRBV19 to TRBJ1-1; TCRdb designates TRBD1, a call that cannot be tested without DNA. The CDR3 totals 15 residues. Germline V gene sequence: CDR1 LNHDA, CDR2 SQIVND (reference sequence). This CDR3 reads CASSRQGGTATEAFF.

This clonotype is medium-sized by frequency. The CDR3 here is CSANPRQGRETQYF. J is TRBJ2-5 and V is TRBV20-1; TCRdb calls TRBD1, which cannot be checked without DNA. The CDR3 has 14 residues. Germline CDR1 is DFQATT and CDR2 is SNEGSKA (reference sequence).

The V and J genes are TRBV20-1 and TRBJ1-4; the D call from TCRdb, TRBD1, cannot be confirmed without DNA. Germline lookup yields CDR1 DFQATT and CDR2 SNEGSKA (reference sequence). CDR3 length equals 16 residues. CDR3: CSARDGQATTNEKLFF.

The V and J genes are TRBV4-2 and TRBJ2-7; TCRdb's D gene call, TRBD2, goes unchecked for lack of DNA. The CDR3 has 16 residues. Germline CDR1 is LGHNA and CDR2 is YNFKEQ. CDR3 loop: CASSPGTSGRIYEQYF.